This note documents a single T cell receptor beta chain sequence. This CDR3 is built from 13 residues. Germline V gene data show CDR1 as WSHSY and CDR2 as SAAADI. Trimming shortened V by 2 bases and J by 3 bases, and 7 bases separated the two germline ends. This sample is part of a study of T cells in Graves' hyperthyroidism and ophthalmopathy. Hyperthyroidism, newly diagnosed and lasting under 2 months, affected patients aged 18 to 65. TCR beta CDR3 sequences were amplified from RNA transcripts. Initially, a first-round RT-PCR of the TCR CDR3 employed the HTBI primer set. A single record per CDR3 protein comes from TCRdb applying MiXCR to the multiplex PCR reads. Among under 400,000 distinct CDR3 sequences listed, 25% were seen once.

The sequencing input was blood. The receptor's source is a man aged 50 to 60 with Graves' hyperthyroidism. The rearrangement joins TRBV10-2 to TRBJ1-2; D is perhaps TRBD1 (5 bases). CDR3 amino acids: CASSEQGHYGYTF. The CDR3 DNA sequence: TGCGCCAGCAGTGAGCAGGGTCACTATGGCTACACCTTC.